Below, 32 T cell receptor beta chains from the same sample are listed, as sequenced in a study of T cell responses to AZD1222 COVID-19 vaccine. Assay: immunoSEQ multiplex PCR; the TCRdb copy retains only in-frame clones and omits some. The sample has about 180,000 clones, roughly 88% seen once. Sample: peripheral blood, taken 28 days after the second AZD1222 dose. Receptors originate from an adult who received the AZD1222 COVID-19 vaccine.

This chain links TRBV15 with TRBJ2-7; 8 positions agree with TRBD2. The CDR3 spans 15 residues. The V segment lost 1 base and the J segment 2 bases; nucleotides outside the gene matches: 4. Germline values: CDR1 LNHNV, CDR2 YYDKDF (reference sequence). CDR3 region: CATSRGPRGAYEQYF. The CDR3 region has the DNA TGTGCCACCAGCAGAGGCCCGCGGGGGGCCTACGAGCAGTACTTC.

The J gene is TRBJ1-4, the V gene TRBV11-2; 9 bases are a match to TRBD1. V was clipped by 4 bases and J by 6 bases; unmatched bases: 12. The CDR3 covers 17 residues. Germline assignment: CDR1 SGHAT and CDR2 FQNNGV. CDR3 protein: CASSSIRDRATDEKLFF. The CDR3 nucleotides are TGTGCCAGCAGCTCCATCCGGGACAGGGCGACGGATGAAAAACTGTTTTTT.

The CDR3 DNA sequence: TGCGCCAGCAGCTTGTTTTCCGGGAGCGCGGAGCAGTACTTC. Protein sequence: CASSLFSGSAEQYF. The V call is TRBV5-1, the J call TRBJ2-7; D might be TRBD2 (6 bases). The V end lost 1 base, the J end lost 7 bases, and 15 bases lay between the germline ends. CDR1 SGHRS and CDR2 YFSETQ come from the germline V gene. CDR3 size: 14 residues.

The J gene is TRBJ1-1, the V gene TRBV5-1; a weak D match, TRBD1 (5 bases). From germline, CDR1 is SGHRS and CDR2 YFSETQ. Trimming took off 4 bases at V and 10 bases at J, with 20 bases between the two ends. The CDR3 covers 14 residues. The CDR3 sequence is CASSPAGGMVGAFF. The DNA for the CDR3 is TGCGCCAGCAGCCCCGCGGGGGGAATGGTCGGAGCTTTCTTT. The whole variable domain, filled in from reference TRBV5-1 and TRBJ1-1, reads KAGVTQTPRYLIKTRGQQVTLSCSPISGHRSVSWYQQTPGQGLQFLFEYFSETQRNKGNFPGRFSGRQFSNSRSEMNVSTLELGDSALYLCASSPAGGMVGAFFGQGTRLTVV.

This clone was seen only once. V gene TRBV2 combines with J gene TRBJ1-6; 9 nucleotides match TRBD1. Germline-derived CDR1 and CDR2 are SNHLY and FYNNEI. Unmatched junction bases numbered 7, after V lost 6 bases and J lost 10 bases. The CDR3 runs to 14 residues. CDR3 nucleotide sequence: TGTGCCAGCAGGCTGGGACAGGGCCACTCACCCCTCCACTTT. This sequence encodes CASRLGQGHSPLHF.

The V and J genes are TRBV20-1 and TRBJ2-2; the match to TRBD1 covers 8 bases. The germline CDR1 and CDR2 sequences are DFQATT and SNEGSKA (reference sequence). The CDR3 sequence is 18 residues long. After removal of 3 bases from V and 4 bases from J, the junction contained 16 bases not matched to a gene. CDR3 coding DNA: TGCAGTGCTAGTTGGCAGGGGGCGGCCCAAAGGCCCACCGGGGAGCTGTTTTTT. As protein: CSASWQGAAQRPTGELFF.

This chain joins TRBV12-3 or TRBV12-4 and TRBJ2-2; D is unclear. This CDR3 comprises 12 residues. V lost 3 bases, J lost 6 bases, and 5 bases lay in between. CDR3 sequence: CASSFHSGELFF. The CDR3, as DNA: TGTGCCAGCAGTTTTCACTCCGGGGAGCTGTTTTTT.

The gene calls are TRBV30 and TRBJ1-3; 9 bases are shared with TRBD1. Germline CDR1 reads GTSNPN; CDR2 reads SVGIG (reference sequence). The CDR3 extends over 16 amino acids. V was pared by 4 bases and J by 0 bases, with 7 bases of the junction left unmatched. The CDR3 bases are TGTGCCTGGATTCAAGACAGGGGGTACTCTGGAAACACCATATATTTT. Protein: CAWIQDRGYSGNTIYF.

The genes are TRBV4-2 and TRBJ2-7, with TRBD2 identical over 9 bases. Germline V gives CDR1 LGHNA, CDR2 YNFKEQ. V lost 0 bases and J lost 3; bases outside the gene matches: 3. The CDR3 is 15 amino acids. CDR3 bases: TGTGCCAGCAGCCAAGATGATAGCGGGGGCTACGAGCAGTACTTC. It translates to CASSQDDSGGYEQYF.

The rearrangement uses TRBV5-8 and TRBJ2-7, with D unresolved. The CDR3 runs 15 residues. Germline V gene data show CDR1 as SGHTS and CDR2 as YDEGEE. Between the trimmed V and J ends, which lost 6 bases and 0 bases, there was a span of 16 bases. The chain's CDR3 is CASTVRSSSSYEQYF. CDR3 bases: TGTGCCAGCACCGTTCGGTCGTCAAGCTCCTACGAGCAGTACTTC. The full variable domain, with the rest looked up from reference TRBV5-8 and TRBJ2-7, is EAGVTQSPTHLIKTRGQQATLRCSPISGHTSVYWYQQALGLGLQFLLWYDEGEERNRGNFPPRFSGRQFPNYSSELNVNALELEDSALYLCASTVRSSSSYEQYFGPGTRLTVT.

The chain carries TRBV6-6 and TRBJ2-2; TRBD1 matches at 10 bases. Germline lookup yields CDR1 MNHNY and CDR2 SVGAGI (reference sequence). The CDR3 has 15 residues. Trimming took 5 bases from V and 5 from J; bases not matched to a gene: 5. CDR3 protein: CASSRDRGRTGELFF. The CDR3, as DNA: TGTGCCAGCAGTCGGGACAGGGGAAGAACCGGGGAGCTGTTTTTT.

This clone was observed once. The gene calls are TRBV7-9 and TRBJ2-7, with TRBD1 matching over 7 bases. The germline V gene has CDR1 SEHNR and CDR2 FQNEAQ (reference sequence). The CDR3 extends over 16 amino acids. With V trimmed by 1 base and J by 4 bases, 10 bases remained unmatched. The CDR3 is CASSLGLPGQPYEQYF. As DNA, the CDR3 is TGTGCCAGCAGCTTAGGGCTTCCGGGACAGCCTTACGAGCAGTACTTC.

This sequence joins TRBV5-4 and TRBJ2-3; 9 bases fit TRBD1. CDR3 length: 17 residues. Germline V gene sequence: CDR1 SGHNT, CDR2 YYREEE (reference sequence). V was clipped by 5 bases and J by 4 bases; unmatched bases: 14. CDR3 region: CASRTPNTGQGSDTQYF. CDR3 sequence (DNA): TGTGCCAGCAGAACCCCTAATACGGGACAGGGCTCAGATACGCAGTATTTT.

The CDR3 region is CASSSSGEKLFF. The CDR3 coding sequence is TGTGCCAGCAGCTCTTCTGGGGAAAAACTGTTTTTT. The chain has TRBV7-2 and TRBJ1-4; D is unclear. This CDR3 spans 12 amino acids. Looked up from germline, CDR1 is SGHTA and CDR2 is FQGNSA. V lost 4 bases and J 8 bases, leaving 8 bases between the germline ends.

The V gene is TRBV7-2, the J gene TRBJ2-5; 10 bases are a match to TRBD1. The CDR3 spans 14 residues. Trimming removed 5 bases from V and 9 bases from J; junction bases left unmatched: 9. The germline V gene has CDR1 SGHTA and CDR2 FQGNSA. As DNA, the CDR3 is TGTGCCAGCAGCACGGACAGGGGGGGAGTTTCCCAGTACTTC. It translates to CASSTDRGGVSQYF.

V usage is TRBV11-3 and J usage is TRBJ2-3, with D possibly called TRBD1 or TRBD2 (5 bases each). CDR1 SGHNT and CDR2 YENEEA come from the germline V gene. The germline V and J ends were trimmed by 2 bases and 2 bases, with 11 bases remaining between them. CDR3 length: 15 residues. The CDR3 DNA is TGTGCCAGCAGCTTATTGAGAGGGACCACAGATACGCAGTATTTT. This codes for CASSLLRGTTDTQYF.

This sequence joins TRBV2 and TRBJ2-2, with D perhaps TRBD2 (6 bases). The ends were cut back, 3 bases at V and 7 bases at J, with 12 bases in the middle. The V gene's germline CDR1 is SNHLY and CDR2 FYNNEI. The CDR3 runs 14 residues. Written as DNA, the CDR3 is TGTGCCAGCAGTGAGGTGCGGGGCATCGGGGAGCTGTTTTTT. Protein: CASSEVRGIGELFF.

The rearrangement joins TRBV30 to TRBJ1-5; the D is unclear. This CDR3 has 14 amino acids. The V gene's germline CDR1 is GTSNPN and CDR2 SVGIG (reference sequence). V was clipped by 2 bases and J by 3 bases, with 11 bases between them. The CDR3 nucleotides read TGTGCCTGGAGTACCATGTCGTCCAATCAGCCCCAGCATTTT. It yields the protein CAWSTMSSNQPQHF.

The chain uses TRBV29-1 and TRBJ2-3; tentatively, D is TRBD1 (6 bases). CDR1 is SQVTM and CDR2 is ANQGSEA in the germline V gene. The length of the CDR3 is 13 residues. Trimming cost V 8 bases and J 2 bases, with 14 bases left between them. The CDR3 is CSITTGSTDTQYF. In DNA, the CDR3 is TGCAGCATAACGACAGGATCCACAGATACGCAGTATTTT.

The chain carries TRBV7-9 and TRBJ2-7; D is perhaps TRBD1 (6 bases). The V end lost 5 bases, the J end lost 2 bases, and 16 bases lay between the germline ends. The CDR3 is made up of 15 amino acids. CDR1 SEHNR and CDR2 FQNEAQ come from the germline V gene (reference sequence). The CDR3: CASSTFQGLAYEQYF. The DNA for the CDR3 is TGTGCCAGCAGCACGTTTCAGGGGCTCGCCTACGAGCAGTACTTC.

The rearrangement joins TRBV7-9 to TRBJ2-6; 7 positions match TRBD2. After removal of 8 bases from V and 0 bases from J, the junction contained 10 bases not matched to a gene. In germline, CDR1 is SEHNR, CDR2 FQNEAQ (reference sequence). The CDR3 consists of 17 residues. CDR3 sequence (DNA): TGTGCCAGCTCTAGGGAGGGGATTCGCTCTGGGGCCAACGTCCTGACTTTC. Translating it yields CASSREGIRSGANVLTF.

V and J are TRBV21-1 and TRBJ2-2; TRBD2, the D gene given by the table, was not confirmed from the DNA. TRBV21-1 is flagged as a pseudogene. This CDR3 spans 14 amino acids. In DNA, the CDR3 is TGTGCCAGCAGACTAGCGGGGAGAACCGGGGAGCTGTTTTTT. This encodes CASRLAGRTGELFF.

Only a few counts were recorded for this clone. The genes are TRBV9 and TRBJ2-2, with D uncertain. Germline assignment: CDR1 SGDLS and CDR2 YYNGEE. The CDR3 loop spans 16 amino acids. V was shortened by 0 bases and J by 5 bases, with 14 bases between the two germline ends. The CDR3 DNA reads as TGTGCCAGCAGCGTAGACCCGTCTGTGGGGACCGGGGAGCTGTTTTTT. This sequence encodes CASSVDPSVGTGELFF. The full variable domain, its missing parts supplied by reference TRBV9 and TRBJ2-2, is DSGVTQTPKHLITATGQRVTLRCSPRSGDLSVYWYQQSLDQGLQFLIQYYNGEERAKGNILERFSAQQFPDLHSELNLSSLELGDSALYFCASSVDPSVGTGELFFGEGSRLTVL.

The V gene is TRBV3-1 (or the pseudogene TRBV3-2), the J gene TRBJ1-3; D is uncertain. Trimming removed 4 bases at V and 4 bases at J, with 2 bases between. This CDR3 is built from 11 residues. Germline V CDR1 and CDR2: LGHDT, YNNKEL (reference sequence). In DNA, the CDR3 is TGTGCCAGCAGCCGAGGAAACACCATATATTTT. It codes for CASSRGNTIYF.

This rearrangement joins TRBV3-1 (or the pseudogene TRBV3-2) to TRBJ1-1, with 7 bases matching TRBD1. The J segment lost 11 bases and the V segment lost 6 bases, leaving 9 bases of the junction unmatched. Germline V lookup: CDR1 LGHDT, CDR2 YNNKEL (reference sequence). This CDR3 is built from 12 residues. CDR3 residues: CASSRQGFGAFF. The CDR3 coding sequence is TGTGCCAGCAGTCGACAGGGCTTTGGGGCTTTCTTT.

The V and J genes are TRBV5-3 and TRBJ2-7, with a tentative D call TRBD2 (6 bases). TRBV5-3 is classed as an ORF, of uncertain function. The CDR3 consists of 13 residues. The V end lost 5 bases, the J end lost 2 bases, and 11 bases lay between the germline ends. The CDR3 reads CARSTGVAYEQYF. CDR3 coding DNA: TGTGCCAGAAGTACGGGGGTGGCCTACGAGCAGTACTTC.

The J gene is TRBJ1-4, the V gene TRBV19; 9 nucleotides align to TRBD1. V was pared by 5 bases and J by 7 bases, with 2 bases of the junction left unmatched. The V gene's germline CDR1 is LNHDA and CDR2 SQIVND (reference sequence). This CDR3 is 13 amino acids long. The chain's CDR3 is CASSETGGEKLFF. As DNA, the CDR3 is TGTGCCAGTAGTGAGACAGGGGGTGAAAAACTGTTTTTT.

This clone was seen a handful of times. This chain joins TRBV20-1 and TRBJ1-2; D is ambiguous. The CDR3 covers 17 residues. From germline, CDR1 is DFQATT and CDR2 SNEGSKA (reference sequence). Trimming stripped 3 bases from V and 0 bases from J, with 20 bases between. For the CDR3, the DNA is TGCAGTGCTAGTGGAGTTCGGGGATCGAGAGCTAACTATGGCTACACCTTC. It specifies CSASGVRGSRANYGYTF.

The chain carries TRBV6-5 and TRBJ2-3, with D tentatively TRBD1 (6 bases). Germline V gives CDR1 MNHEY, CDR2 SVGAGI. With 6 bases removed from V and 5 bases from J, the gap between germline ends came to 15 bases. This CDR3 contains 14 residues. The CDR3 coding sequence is TGTGCCAGCAGCCAATTTGGGGGCCAAGATACGCAGTATTTT. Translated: CASSQFGGQDTQYF.

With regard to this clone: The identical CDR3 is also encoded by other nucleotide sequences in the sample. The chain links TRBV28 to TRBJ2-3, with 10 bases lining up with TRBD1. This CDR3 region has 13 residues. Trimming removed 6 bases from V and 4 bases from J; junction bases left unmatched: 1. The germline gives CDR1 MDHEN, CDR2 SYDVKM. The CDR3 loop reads CASRTGGPDTQYF. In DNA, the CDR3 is TGTGCCAGCAGGACAGGGGGCCCAGATACGCAGTATTTT.

In nucleotides, the CDR3 is TGTGCCAGCCCTCACATGGCAGGGCAAAACACCGGGGAGCTGTTTTTT. Its protein is CASPHMAGQNTGELFF. The chain has TRBV18 and TRBJ2-2, with D tentatively TRBD1 (5 bases). The V gene's germline CDR1 is KGHSH and CDR2 LQKENI. This CDR3 spans 16 amino acids. V lost 8 bases, J lost 2 bases, and 18 bases lay in between.

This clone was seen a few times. CDR3 protein: CASSVQGSQETQYF. The CDR3 DNA follows: TGTGCCAGCAGCGTCCAGGGATCTCAAGAGACCCAGTACTTC. The chain is built from TRBV9 and TRBJ2-5, with D perhaps matching TRBD1 (5 bases). Trimming left V 2 bases short and J 2 bases short, with 10 bases between. Germline CDR1 SGDLS, CDR2 YYNGEE. This CDR3 region has 14 residues. Variable domain in full (rest from reference TRBV9 and TRBJ2-5): DSGVTQTPKHLITATGQRVTLRCSPRSGDLSVYWYQQSLDQGLQFLIQYYNGEERAKGNILERFSAQQFPDLHSELNLSSLELGDSALYFCASSVQGSQETQYFGPGTRLLVL.